The 18 T cell receptor beta chains presented below share a single source sample, sequenced in a study of T cells in Graves' hyperthyroidism and ophthalmopathy. Template material for amplifying TCR beta CDR3 regions consisted of RNA transcripts. In the first-round RT-PCR of the TCR CDR3, the HTBI primer set was used. TCRdb re-analysed the multiplex PCR reads in MiXCR, keeping a single row per CDR3 protein. Among fewer than 700,000 distinct CDR3 sequences listed, roughly 18% were seen once. The specimen sequenced was blood. The receptors were sampled from a woman between 18 and 29 years old with Graves' ophthalmopathy.

The table lists this clonotype with many counts. V gene TRBV2 combines with J gene TRBJ2-7; D ambiguous. The CDR3 has 12 amino acids. Germline CDR1 SNHLY, CDR2 FYNNEI. V was clipped by 7 bases and J by 6 bases, with 13 bases between them. CDR3 bases: TGTGCCAGCAATACAGCAACGGGCGAGCAGTACTTC. Translated: CASNTATGEQYF.

This clonotype occurred a few times. The V call is TRBV7-9, the J call TRBJ2-3; the match to TRBD1 covers 11 bases. V dropped 5 bases and J dropped 3; count of bases not matched to a gene: 10. The CDR3 extends over 17 amino acids. Germline V CDR1 and CDR2: SEHNR, FQNEAQ (reference sequence). CDR3 DNA sequence: TGTGCCAGCAGCATTATCGGGACAGGGGGTATGACAGATACGCAGTATTTT. It yields the protein CASSIIGTGGMTDTQYF.

V gene TRBV30 combines with J gene TRBJ2-4, with 15 positions matching TRBD2. Germline assignment: CDR1 GTSNPN and CDR2 SVGIG (reference sequence). This CDR3 region has 19 residues. V lost 2 bases to trimming and J lost 0 bases; unmatched junction nucleotides: 8. CDR3 amino acids: CAWSPAGTSGGLAKNIQYF. The CDR3 DNA reads TGTGCCTGGAGTCCCGCCGGGACTAGCGGGGGGTTAGCCAAAAACATTCAGTACTTC.

Comment on this clonotype: This may come from a read error, since a much larger clone is one base off. The CDR3 protein is CASRRGRQGTQYF. The CDR3 DNA reads as TGTGCCAGCAGGCGGGGGAGGCAGGGGACCCAGTACTTC. The chain links TRBV2 to TRBJ2-5, with 7 bases matching TRBD2. CDR1 and CDR2 from the germline V gene are SNHLY and FYNNEI. The trim removed 6 bases at V and 7 bases at J, leaving 8 bases unmatched. The CDR3 covers 13 residues. The complete variable domain, with remaining parts taken from reference TRBV2 and TRBJ2-5, reads EPEVTQTPSHQVTQMGQEVILRCVPISNHLYFYWYRQILGQKVEFLVSFYNNEISEKSEIFDDQFSVERPDGSNFTLKIRSTKLEDSAMYFCASRRGRQGTQYFGPGTRLLVL.

The chain is built from TRBV29-1 and TRBJ2-3, with 9 bases matching TRBD2. This CDR3 has 14 residues. CDR1 SQVTM and CDR2 ANQGSEA come from the germline V gene. V was clipped by 6 bases and J by 2 bases; unmatched bases: 6. Written as DNA, the CDR3 is TGCAGCGTGGCCGGGACTAGCTTCACAGATACGCAGTATTTT. Residues: CSVAGTSFTDTQYF.

This clonotype was counted many times. V usage is TRBV12-3 or TRBV12-4 and J usage is TRBJ1-1; D perhaps matches TRBD1 (6 bases). Trimming took off 5 bases at V and 4 bases at J, with 17 bases between the two ends. The length of the CDR3 is 15 residues. CDR3 bases: TGTGCCAGCAGTCCCTTAGGAGGGGGTGGCACTGAAGCTTTCTTT. Its protein is CASSPLGGGGTEAFF.

The rearrangement links TRBV5-1 to TRBJ2-7; 9 bases match TRBD1. This CDR3 comprises 15 residues. Per germline, CDR1 SGHRS and CDR2 YFSETQ. V dropped 4 bases and J dropped 5; count of bases not matched to a gene: 10. The CDR3 loop is CASSVSGTGYDEQYF. The CDR3 DNA sequence: TGCGCCAGCAGCGTATCCGGGACAGGGTACGACGAGCAGTACTTC.

This clonotype was found many times. V is TRBV2 and J is TRBJ2-7, with 8 bases that match TRBD2. V trimming: 2 bases; J trimming: 0 bases; junction bases outside the gene matches: 3. The CDR3 length is 15 residues. Germline V gives CDR1 SNHLY, CDR2 FYNNEI. The CDR3 coding sequence is TGTGCCAGCAGTGAAAGCGGGGGCCCCTCCTACGAGCAGTACTTC. This encodes CASSESGGPSYEQYF.

The chain combines TRBV4-2 with TRBJ2-1; 7 positions agree with TRBD1. Trimming removed 6 bases from V and 4 bases from J; junction bases left unmatched: 9. Germline CDR1 LGHNA, CDR2 YNFKEQ. The CDR3 spans 15 residues. The chain's CDR3 is CASRLAGGGYNEQFF. The CDR3 DNA sequence: TGTGCCAGCAGACTCGCAGGGGGTGGGTACAATGAGCAGTTCTTC.

This clonotype was counted many times. The chain couples TRBV2 to TRBJ2-2; 7 positions agree with TRBD2. V shed 5 bases and J 5 bases; nucleotides not matched to a gene: 8. The CDR3 loop spans 15 amino acids. Germline assignment: CDR1 SNHLY and CDR2 FYNNEI. The CDR3 DNA is TGTGCCAGCAGTCGGGGAGGGCTGCTGACCGGGGAGCTGTTTTTT. Translated, it gives CASSRGGLLTGELFF.

This clonotype was counted ten times or more. CDR3 sequence: CASSPGLAGFNEQFF. The CDR3 nucleotides read TGTGCCAGCAGCCCGGGACTAGCGGGGTTTAATGAGCAGTTCTTC. V is TRBV11-2 and J is TRBJ2-1; 13 nucleotides agree with TRBD2. V lost 5 bases, J lost 7 bases, and 5 bases stayed unmatched. Germline CDR1 SGHAT, CDR2 FQNNGV. This CDR3 is 15 amino acids long. Filled out from reference TRBV11-2 and TRBJ2-1, the complete variable domain reads EAGVAQSPRYKIIEKRQSVAFWCNPISGHATLYWYQQILGQGPKLLIQFQNNGVVDDSQLPKDRFSAERLKGVDSTLKIQPAKLEDSAVYLCASSPGLAGFNEQFFGPGTRLTVL.

This clonotype appeared many times. V gene TRBV27 combines with J gene TRBJ1-2; no clear D. The germline V gene has CDR1 MNHEY and CDR2 SMNVEV (reference sequence). The CDR3 contains 15 residues. Trimming pared 7 bases from V and 8 bases from J, leaving 23 bases between. CDR3 region: CASTVDPFLLSGYTF. The DNA for the CDR3 is TGTGCCAGCACCGTGGATCCGTTTCTTCTATCAGGCTACACCTTC.

V usage is TRBV5-4 and J usage is TRBJ1-5, with 11 bases fitting TRBD1. V lost 4 bases and J lost 2; bases outside the gene matches: 5. Germline loops: CDR1 SGHNT, CDR2 YYREEE (reference sequence). The CDR3 length is 16 residues. Here the CDR3 DNA reads TGTGCCAGCAGCAGGACAGGGGGCGGAGGCAATCAGCCCCAGCATTTT. Amino acid sequence: CASSRTGGGGNQPQHF.

This clonotype was recorded many times. This sequence joins TRBV28 and TRBJ1-5, with 7 bases matching TRBD1. The CDR3 consists of 14 residues. Trimming cost V 7 bases and J 2 bases; bases outside gene matches: 5. Germline CDR1 and CDR2: MDHEN and SYDVKM. CDR3 sequence: CASTQQGRNQPQHF. CDR3 DNA: TGTGCCAGCACCCAACAGGGGCGCAATCAGCCCCAGCATTTT.

This clonotype was counted at least ten times. The chain is built from TRBV25-1 and TRBJ2-5, with 13 positions matching TRBD2. In germline, CDR1 is MGHDK, CDR2 SYGVNS. The CDR3 spans 17 residues. The V and J ends lost 1 base and 4 bases, in that order; junction bases with no gene match: 6. CDR3 coding DNA: TGTGCCAGCAGTGAATTAGAACTAGCGGGGGGGCGAGAGACCCAGTACTTC. It specifies CASSELELAGGRETQYF.

In its sample, this clonotype was seen many times. J is TRBJ2-3 and V is TRBV12-3 or TRBV12-4, with 8 bases aligning to TRBD2. This CDR3 region has 15 residues. J lost 1 base, V lost 1 base, and 1 base had no gene match. The CDR3 DNA reads as TGTGCCAGCAGTTTAGGCGGGGGGCGCACAGATACGCAGTATTTT. Encoded protein: CASSLGGGRTDTQYF.

This clonotype was seen many times. This chain uses TRBV28 with TRBJ1-5; D might be TRBD1 (5 bases). This CDR3 is 14 amino acids long. Germline CDR1 reads MDHEN; CDR2 reads SYDVKM. Between the trimmed V and J ends, which lost 2 bases and 7 bases, there was a span of 12 bases. The CDR3 loop is CASSLSARQQPQHF. The DNA for the CDR3 is TGTGCCAGCAGTTTAAGTGCCAGACAGCAGCCCCAGCATTTT.

The rearrangement joins TRBV2 to TRBJ2-7; 7 nucleotides agree with TRBD2. Trimming at V came to 4 bases and at J to 2 bases, leaving 32 bases not matched to a gene. This CDR3 comprises 23 residues. Germline loops: CDR1 SNHLY, CDR2 FYNNEI. CDR3 region: CASSAIPGGPRGAGLAETYEQYF. The CDR3 coding sequence is TGTGCCAGCAGTGCAATCCCCGGTGGGCCGAGGGGCGCGGGGCTAGCGGAGACCTACGAGCAGTACTTC.